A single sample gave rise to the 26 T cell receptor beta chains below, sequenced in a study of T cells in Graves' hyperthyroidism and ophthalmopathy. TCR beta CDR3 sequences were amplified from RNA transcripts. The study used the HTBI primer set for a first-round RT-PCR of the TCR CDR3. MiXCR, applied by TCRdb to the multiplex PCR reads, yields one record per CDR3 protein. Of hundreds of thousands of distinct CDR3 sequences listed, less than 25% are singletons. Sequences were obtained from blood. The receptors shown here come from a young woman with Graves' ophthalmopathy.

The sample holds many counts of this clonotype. The CDR3 DNA follows: TGTGCCAGCAGCCCTTCGACAGGGGTGAACACTGAAGCTTTCTTT. Encoded protein: CASSPSTGVNTEAFF. The chain recombines TRBV7-8 with TRBJ1-1, with 8 bases aligning to TRBD1. This CDR3 is 15 amino acids long. Germline V gives CDR1 SGHVS, CDR2 FQNEAQ. With V trimmed by 5 bases and J by 0 bases, 5 bases remained unmatched. The complete variable domain, with remaining parts taken from reference TRBV7-8 and TRBJ1-1, reads GAGVSQSPRYKVAKRGQDVALRCDPISGHVSLFWYQQALGQGPEFLTYFQNEAQLDKSGLPSDRFFAERPEGSVSTLKIQRTQQEDSAVYLCASSPSTGVNTEAFFGQGTRLTVV.

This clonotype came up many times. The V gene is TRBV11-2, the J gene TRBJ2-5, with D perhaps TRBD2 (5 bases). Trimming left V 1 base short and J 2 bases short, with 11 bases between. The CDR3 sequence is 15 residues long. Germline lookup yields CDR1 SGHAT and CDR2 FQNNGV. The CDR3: CASSLVLGEQETQYF. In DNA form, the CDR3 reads TGTGCCAGCAGCTTAGTGCTCGGGGAACAAGAGACCCAGTACTTC.

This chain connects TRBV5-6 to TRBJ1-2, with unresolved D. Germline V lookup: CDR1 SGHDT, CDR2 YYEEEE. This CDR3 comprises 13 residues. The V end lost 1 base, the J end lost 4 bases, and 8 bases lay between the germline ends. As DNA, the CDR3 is TGTGCCAGCAGCTTGCAGAGTACCTATGGCTACACCTTC. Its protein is CASSLQSTYGYTF.

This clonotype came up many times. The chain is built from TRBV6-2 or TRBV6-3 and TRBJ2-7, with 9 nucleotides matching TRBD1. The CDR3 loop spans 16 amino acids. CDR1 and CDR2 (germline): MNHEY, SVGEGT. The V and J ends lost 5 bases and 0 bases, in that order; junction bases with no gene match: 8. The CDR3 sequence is CASSTSRDRASYEQYF. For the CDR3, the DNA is TGTGCCAGCAGTACGTCCCGGGACAGGGCCTCCTACGAGCAGTACTTC.

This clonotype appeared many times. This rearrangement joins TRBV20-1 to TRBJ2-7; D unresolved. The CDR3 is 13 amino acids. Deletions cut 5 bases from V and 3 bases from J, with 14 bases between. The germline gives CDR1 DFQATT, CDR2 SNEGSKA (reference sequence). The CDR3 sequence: CSAPVMGVYEQYF. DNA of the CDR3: TGCAGTGCTCCCGTAATGGGCGTCTACGAGCAGTACTTC.

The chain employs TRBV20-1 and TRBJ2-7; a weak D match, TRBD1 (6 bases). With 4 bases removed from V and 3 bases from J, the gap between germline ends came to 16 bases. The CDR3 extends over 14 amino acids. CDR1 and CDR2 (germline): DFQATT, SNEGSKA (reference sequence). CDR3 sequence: CSATPDSQDYEQYF. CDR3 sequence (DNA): TGCAGTGCTACGCCGGACAGCCAGGACTACGAGCAGTACTTC.

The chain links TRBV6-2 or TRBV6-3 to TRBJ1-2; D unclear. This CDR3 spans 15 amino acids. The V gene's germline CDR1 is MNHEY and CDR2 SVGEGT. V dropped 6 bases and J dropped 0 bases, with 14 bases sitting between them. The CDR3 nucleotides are TGTGCCAGCAGACCCCATCGGGGTCCTAACTATGGCTACACCTTC. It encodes CASRPHRGPNYGYTF.

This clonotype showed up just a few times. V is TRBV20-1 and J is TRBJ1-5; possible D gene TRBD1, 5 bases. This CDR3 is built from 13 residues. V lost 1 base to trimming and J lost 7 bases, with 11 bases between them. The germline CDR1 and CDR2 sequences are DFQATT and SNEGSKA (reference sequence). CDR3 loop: CSARGLGGQPQHF. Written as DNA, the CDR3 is TGCAGTGCTAGAGGTCTTGGGGGGCAGCCCCAGCATTTT.

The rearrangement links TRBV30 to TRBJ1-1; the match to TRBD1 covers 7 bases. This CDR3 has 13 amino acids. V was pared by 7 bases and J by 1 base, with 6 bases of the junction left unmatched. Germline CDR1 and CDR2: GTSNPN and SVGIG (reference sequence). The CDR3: CAYQGQSNTEAFF. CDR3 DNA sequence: TGTGCCTACCAGGGACAGTCGAACACTGAAGCTTTCTTT.

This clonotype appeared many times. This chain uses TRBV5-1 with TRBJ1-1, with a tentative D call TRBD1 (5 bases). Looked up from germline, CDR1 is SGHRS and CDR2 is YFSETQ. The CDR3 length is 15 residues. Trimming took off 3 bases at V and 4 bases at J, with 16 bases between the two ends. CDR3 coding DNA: TGCGCCAGCAGCTCCAGGGTCTCCCGGGGCACTGAAGCTTTCTTT. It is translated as CASSSRVSRGTEAFF. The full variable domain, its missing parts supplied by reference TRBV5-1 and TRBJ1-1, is KAGVTQTPRYLIKTRGQQVTLSCSPISGHRSVSWYQQTPGQGLQFLFEYFSETQRNKGNFPGRFSGRQFSNSRSEMNVSTLELGDSALYLCASSSRVSRGTEAFFGQGTRLTVV.

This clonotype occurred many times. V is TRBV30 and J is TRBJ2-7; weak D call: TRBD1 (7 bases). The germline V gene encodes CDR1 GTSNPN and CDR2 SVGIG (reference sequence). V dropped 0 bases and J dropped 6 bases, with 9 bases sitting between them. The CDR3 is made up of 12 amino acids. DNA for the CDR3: TGTGCCTGGAGTGTCCAGGGGGGCGAGCAGTACTTC. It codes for CAWSVQGGEQYF.

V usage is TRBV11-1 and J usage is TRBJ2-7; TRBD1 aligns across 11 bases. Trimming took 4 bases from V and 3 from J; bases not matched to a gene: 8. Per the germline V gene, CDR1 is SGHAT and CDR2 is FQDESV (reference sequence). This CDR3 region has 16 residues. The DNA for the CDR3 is TGTGCCAGCAGCTCCCCCACGGGACAGGGGGTCTACGAGCAGTACTTC. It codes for CASSSPTGQGVYEQYF.

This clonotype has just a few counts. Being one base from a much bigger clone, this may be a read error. The CDR3 spells CASLRGTGLWTWPQHF. CDR3 DNA: TGTGCCAGCCTCCGCGGGACAGGGCTTTGGACATGGCCCCAGCATTTT. The gene calls are TRBV27 and TRBJ1-5, with TRBD1 matching 9 bases. V dropped 8 bases and J dropped 9; count of bases not matched to a gene: 17. This CDR3 has 16 residues. Looked up from germline, CDR1 is MNHEY and CDR2 is SMNVEV (reference sequence).

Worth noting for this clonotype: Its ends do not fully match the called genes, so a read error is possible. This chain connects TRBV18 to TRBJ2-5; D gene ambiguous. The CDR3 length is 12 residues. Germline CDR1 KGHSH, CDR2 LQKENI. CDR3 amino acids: CASSPVQETQYF. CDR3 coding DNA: TGCGCCAGCAGCCCGGTCCAAGAGACCCAGTACTTC.

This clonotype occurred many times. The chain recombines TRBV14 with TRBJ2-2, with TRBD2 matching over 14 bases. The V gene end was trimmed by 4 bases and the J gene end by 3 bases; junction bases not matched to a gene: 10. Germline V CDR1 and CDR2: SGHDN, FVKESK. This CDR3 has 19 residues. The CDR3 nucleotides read TGTGCCAGCAGCCCTTCGCGAGGACTAGCGGGGGGTCACACCGGGGAGCTGTTTTTT. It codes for CASSPSRGLAGGHTGELFF.

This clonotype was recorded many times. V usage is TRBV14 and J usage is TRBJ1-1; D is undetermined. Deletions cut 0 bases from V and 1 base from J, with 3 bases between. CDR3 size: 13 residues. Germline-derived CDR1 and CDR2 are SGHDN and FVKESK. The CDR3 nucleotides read TGTGCCAGCAGCCAAGAGGCGAACACTGAAGCTTTCTTT. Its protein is CASSQEANTEAFF.

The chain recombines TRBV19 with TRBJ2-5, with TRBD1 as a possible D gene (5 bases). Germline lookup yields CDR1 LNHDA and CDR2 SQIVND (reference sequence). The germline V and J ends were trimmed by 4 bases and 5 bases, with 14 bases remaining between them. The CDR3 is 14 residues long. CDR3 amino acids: CASSKQGEGETQYF. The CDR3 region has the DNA TGTGCCAGTAGTAAGCAGGGTGAAGGGGAGACCCAGTACTTC.

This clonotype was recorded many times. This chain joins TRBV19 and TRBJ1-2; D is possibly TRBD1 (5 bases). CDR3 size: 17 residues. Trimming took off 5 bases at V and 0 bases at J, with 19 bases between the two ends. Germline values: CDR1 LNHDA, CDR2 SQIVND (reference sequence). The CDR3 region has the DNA TGTGCCAGTAGTTTACTGGGACGACCCAACACTAACTATGGCTACACCTTC. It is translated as CASSLLGRPNTNYGYTF.

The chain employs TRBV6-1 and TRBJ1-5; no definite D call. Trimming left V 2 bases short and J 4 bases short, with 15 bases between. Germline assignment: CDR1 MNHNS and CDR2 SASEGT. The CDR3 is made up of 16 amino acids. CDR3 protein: CASSEFGSGLNQPQHF. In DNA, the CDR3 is TGTGCCAGCAGTGAATTTGGGAGCGGGCTAAATCAGCCCCAGCATTTT.

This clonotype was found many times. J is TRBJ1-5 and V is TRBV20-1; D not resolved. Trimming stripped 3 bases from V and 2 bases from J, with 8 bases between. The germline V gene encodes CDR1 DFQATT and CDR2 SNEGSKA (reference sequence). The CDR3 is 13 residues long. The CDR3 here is CSARTDGNQPQHF. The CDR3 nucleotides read TGCAGTGCTAGGACCGACGGCAATCAGCCCCAGCATTTT.

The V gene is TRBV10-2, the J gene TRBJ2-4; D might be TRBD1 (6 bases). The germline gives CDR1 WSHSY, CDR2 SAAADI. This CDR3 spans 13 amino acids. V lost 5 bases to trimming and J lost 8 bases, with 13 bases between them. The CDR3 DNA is TGCGCCAGCAGTCGACAGGATTTCGACATTCAGTACTTC. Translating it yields CASSRQDFDIQYF.

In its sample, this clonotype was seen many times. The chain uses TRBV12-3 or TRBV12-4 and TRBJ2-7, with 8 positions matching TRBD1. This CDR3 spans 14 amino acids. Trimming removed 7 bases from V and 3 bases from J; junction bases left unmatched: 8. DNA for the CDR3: TGTGCCAGCAAAGTCGACAGGGGCTACTACGAGCAGTACTTC. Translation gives CASKVDRGYYEQYF.

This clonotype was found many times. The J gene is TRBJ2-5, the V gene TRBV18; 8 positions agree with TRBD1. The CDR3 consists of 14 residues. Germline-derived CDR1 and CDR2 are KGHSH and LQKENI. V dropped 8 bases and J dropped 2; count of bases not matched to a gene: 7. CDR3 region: CASSPGTGQETQYF. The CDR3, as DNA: TGTGCCAGCAGTCCGGGGACAGGTCAAGAGACCCAGTACTTC.

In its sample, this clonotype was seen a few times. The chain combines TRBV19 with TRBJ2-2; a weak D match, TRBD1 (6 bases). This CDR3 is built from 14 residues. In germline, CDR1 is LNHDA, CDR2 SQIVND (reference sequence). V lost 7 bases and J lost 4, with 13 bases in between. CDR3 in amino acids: CASTTTGATGELFF. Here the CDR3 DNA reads TGTGCCAGTACCACGACAGGCGCCACCGGGGAGCTGTTTTTT.

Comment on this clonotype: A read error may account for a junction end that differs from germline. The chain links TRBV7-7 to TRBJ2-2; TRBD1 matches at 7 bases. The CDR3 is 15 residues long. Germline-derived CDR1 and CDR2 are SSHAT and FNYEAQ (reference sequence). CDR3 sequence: CASTAGTDNTGELFF. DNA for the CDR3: TGTGCTAGCACCGCAGGGACAGATAACACCGGGGAGCTGTTTTTT.

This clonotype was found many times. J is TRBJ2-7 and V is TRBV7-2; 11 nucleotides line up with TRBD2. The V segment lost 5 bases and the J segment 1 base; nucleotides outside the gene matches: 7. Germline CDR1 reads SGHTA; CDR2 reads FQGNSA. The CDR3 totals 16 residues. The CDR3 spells CASSAVSGGASYEQYF. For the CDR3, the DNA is TGTGCCAGCAGCGCTGTTAGCGGGGGGGCATCCTACGAGCAGTACTTC.